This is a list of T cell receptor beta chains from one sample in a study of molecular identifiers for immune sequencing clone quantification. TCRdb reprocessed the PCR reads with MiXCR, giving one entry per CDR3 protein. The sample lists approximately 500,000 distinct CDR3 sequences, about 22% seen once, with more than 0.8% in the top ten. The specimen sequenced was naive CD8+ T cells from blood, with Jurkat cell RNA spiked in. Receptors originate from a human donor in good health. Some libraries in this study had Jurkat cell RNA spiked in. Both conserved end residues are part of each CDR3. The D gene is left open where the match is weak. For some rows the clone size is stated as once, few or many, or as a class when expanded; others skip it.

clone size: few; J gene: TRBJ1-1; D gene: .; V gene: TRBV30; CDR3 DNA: TGTGCCTGGAGCCTCGGGGTAGGTTACACTGAAGCTTTCTTT; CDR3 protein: CAWSLGVGYTEAFF
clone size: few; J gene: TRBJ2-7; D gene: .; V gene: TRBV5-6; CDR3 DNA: TGTGCCAGCAGCCGCGGGGAAAGCTCCTACGAGCAGTACTTC; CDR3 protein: CASSRGESSYEQYF
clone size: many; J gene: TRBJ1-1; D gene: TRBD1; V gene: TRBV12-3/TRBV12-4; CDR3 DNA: TGTGCCAGCAGTACAGGGGCTAACACTGAAGCTTTCTTT; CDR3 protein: CASSTGANTEAFF
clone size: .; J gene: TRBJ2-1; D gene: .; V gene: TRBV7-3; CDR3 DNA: TGTGCCAGCAGCATCCTTGCGGGCTCCTACAATGAGCGGTTCTTC; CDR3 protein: CASSILAGSYNERFF
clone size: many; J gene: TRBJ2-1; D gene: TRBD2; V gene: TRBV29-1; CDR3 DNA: TGCAGCGTTGAAGATCTGGGAGGGGATGAGCAGTTCTTC; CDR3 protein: CSVEDLGGDEQFF
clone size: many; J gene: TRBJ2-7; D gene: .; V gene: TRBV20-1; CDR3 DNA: TGCAGTGCTAGAGATACAGGGAGCTCCTACGAGCAGTACTTC; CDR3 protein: CSARDTGSSYEQYF
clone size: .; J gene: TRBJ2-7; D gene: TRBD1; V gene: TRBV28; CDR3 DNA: TGTGCCAGCAAAGGACAGGTAAAGACCTACGAGCAGTACTTC; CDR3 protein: CASKGQVKTYEQYF
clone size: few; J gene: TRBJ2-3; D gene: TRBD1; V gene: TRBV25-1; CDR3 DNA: TGTGCCAGCAGTGATCACGAAGGGGGCTCGGCAGATACGCAGTATTTT; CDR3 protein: CASSDHEGGSADTQYF
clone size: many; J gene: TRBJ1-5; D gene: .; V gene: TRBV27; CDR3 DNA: TGTGCCAGCAGTTACGGGACGGGGCAGCCCCAGCATTTT; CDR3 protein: CASSYGTGQPQHF
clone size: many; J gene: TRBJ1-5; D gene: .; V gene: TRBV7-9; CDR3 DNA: TGTGCCAGCAGTCTCATCGGTAGCAATCAGCCCCAGCATTTT; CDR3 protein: CASSLIGSNQPQHF
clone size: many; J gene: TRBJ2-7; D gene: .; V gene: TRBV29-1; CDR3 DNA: TGCAGCGGAGTCGCCGGGACTGGCGAGCAGTACTTC; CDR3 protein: CSGVAGTGEQYF
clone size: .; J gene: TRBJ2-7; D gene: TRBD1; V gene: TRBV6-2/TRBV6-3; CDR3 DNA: TGTGCCAGCAGTTACAGACAGGGGAGCGACGAGCAGTGCTTC; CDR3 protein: CASSYRQGSDEQCF
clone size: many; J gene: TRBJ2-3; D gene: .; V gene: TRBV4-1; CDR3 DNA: TGCGCCAGCAGCCAAGGCCCGGCGGTTGATACGCAGTATTTT; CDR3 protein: CASSQGPAVDTQYF
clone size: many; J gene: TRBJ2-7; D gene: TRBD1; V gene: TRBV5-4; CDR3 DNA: TGTGCCAGCAGCTTGCGCCCAGGGGGCCACGAGCAGTACTTC; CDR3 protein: CASSLRPGGHEQYF
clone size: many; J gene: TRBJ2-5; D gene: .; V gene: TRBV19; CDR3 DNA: TGTGCCAGTAGTATAGGGTCAGAAGAGACCCAGTACTTC; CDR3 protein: CASSIGSEETQYF
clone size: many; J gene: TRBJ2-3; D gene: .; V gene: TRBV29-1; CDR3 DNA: TGCAGCGTAGGCTCTTGGGGAGTCCCAGATACGCAGTATTTT; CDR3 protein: CSVGSWGVPDTQYF
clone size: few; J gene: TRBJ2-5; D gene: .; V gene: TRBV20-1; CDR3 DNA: TGCAGTGCTAGAGTCTCGGTTTTCCAAGAGACCCAGTACTTC; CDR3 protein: CSARVSVFQETQYF
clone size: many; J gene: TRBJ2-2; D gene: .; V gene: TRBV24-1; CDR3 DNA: TGTGCCACCAGTGATTTAACTACGGTGGGAACCGGGGAGCTGTTTTTT; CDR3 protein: CATSDLTTVGTGELFF
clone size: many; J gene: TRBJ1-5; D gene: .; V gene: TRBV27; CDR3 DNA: TGTGCCAGCAGTTTACATTCGAGGGGGCAGCCCCAGCATTTT; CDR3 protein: CASSLHSRGQPQHF
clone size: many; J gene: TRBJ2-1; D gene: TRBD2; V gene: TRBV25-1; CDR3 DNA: TGTGCCAGCAGTGTTAGTAGCGGGGCTGAGCAGTTCTTC; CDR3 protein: CASSVSSGAEQFF
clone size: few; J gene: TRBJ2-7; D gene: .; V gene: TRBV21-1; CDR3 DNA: TGTGCCAGCAGCAAAGTAGGCCTTTCCTACGAGCAGTACTTC; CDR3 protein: CASSKVGLSYEQYF
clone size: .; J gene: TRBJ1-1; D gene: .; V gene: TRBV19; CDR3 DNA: TGTGCCAGTAGTATAGATGGGGGATTACCTCGAAGGGCTTTCTTT; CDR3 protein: CASSIDGGLPRRAFF
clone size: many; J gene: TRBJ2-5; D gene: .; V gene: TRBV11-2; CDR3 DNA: TGTGCCAGCAGCTCCGCCCTGGACCGGCGAACCCAGTACTTC; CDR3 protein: CASSSALDRRTQYF
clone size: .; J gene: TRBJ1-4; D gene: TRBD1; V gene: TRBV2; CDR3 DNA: TGTGCCAGCAGCGCCAATATAGACAGGGCACCTGAAAAACTGTTTTTT; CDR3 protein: CASSANIDRAPEKLFF
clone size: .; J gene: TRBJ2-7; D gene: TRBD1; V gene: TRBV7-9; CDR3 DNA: TGTGCCAGCAGCCACGGGACAGGGGAGACCTACGAGCAGTACTTC; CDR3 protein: CASSHGTGETYEQYF
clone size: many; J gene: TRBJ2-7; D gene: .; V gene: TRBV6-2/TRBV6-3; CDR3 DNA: TGTGCCAGCAGCGCGACCTACGAGCAGTACTTC; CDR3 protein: CASSATYEQYF
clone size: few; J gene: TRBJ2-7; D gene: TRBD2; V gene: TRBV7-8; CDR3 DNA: TGTGCCAGCAGCCCGAGCCGGGGGGGCGAGCGGTACTTC; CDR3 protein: CASSPSRGGERYF
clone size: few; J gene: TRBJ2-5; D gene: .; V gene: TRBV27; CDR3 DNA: TGTGCCAGCAACCCGACACCGGTCAAAGAGACCCAGTACTTC; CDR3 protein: CASNPTPVKETQYF
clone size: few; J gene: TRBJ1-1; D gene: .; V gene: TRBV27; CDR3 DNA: TGTGCCAGCAGTCCAATGACAGCGAACACTGAAGCTTTCTTT; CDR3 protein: CASSPMTANTEAFF
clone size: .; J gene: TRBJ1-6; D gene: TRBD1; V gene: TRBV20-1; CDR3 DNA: TGCAGTGCTAGGGGGGGACAGTGGAGTTCACCCCTCCACTTT; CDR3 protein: CSARGGQWSSPLHF
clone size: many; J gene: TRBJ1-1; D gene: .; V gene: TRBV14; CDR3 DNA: TGTGCCAGCAGCCAAGATGGACAGCCCAAGTATGAAGCTTTCTTT; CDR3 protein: CASSQDGQPKYEAFF
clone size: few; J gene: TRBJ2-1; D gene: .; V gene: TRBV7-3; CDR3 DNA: TGTGCCAGCAGCTTAAGGCCAGACTCCTACAATGAGCAGTTCTTC; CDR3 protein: CASSLRPDSYNEQFF
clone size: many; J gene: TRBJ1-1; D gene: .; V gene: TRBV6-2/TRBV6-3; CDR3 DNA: TGTGCCAGCATCCGACCATCGGGGACTGAAGCTTTCTTT; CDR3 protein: CASIRPSGTEAFF
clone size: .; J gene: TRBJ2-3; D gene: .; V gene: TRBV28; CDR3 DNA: TGTGCCAGCAGTTTAATCCAGGGAATCACAGATACGCAGTATTTT; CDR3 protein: CASSLIQGITDTQYF
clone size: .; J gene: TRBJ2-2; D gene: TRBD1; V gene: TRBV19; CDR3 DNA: TGTGCCAGTAGTATAAGGCTGGGACAGGGGTTGAACACCGGGGAGCTGTTTTTT; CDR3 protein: CASSIRLGQGLNTGELFF
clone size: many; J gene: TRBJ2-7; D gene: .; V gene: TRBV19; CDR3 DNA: TGTGCCAGTAGTCCTACAGGTACCCACGAGCAGTACTTC; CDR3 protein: CASSPTGTHEQYF
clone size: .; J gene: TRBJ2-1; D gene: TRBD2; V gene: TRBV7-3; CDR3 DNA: TGTGCCAGCAGCGTAGGGACTAGCGGGCTCGATGAGCAGTTCTTC; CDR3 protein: CASSVGTSGLDEQFF
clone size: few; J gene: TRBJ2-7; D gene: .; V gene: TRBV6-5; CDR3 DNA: TGTGCCAGCAGAGGTTACACCACTGGGGAGCAGTACTTC; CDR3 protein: CASRGYTTGEQYF
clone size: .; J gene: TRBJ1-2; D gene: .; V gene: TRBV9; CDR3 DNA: TGTGCCAGCAGCGTAGTGCCAGGGGACTATGGCTACACCTTC; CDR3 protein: CASSVVPGDYGYTF
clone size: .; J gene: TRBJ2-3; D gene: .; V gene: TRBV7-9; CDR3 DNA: TGTGCCAGCAGCTCATACACCACAGATACGCAGTATTTT; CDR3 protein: CASSSYTTDTQYF
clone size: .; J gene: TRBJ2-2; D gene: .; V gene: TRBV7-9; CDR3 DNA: TGTGCCAGCAGCATAGTCCGGGAGACCACCGGGGAGCTGTTTTTT; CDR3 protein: CASSIVRETTGELFF
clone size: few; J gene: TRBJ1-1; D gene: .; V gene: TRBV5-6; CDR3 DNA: TGTGCCAGCAGCTGGGGGGGCATAGAAGCTTTCTTT; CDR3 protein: CASSWGGIEAFF
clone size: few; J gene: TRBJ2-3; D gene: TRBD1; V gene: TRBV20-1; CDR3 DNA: TGCAGTGCTCACTCCAGTCCGATCGGGACAGGAGCCACAGATACGCAGTATTTT; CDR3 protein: CSAHSSPIGTGATDTQYF
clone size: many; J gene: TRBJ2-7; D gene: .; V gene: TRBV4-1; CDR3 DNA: TGCGCCAGCAGCCAAGATCGCAGGACGGTTTCCTACGAGCAGTACTTC; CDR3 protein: CASSQDRRTVSYEQYF
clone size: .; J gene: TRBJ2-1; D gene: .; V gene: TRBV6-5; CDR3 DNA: TGTGCCAGCAGTTACACAGGCCCAAGCTCCAACAATGAGCAGTTCTTC; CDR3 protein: CASSYTGPSSNNEQFF
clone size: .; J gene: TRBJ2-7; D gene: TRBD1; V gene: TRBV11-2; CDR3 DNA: TGTGCCAGCAGCTTATGGGACAGGGAGGGCGAGCAGTACTTC; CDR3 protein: CASSLWDREGEQYF
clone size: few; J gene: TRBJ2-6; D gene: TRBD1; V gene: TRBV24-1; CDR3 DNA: TGTGCCACCAGTGCCCCGGTGGGACAGGATTTCTCTGGGGCCAACGTCCTGACTTTC; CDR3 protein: CATSAPVGQDFSGANVLTF
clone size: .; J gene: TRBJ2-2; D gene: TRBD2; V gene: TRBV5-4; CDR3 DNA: TGTGCCAGCAGCTTGGGTACAGCGGGAGGTACCGGGGAGCTGTTTTTT; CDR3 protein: CASSLGTAGGTGELFF
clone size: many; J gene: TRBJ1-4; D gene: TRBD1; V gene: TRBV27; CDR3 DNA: TGTGCCAGCAGTTTATCGGGACAGGGGAGTGGTGAAAAACTGTTTTTT; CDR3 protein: CASSLSGQGSGEKLFF
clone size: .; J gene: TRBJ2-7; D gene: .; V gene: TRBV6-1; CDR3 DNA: TGTGCCAGCAGCGGCCTCCTCAGGGGTCCTTCCTACGAGCAGTACTTC; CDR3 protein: CASSGLLRGPSYEQYF
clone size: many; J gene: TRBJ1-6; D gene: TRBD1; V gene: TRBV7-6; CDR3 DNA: TGTGCCAGCAGCTTAGCGGGACAGAGTAATTCACCCCTCCACTTT; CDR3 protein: CASSLAGQSNSPLHF
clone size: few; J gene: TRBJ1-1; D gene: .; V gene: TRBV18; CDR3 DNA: TGTGCCAGCTCACCCTATCCCGGGACGGTGGTGAACACTGAAGCTTTCTTT; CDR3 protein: CASSPYPGTVVNTEAFF
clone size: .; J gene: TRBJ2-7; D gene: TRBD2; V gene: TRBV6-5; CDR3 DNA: TGTGCCAGCAGTCCATACTCGGCTAGCGGGAGCTACGAGCAGTACTTC; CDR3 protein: CASSPYSASGSYEQYF
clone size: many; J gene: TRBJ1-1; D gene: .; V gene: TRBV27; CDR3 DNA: TGTGCCAGCAGTCTCATCGGCACTGAAGCTTTCTTT; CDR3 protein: CASSLIGTEAFF
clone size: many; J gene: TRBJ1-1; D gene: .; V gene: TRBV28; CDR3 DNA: TGTGCCAGCACTCCCCAGGGACGGAGCACTGAAGCTTTCTTT; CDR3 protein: CASTPQGRSTEAFF
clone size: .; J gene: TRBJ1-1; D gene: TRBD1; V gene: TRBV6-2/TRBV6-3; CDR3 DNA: TGTGCCAGCTCTCCGGCGACAGGGGTGCGGACTGAAGCTTTCTTT; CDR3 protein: CASSPATGVRTEAFF
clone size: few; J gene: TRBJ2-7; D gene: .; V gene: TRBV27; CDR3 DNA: TGTGCCAGCAGTTTAGCCGGGACATGGGGCGAGCAGTACTTC; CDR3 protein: CASSLAGTWGEQYF